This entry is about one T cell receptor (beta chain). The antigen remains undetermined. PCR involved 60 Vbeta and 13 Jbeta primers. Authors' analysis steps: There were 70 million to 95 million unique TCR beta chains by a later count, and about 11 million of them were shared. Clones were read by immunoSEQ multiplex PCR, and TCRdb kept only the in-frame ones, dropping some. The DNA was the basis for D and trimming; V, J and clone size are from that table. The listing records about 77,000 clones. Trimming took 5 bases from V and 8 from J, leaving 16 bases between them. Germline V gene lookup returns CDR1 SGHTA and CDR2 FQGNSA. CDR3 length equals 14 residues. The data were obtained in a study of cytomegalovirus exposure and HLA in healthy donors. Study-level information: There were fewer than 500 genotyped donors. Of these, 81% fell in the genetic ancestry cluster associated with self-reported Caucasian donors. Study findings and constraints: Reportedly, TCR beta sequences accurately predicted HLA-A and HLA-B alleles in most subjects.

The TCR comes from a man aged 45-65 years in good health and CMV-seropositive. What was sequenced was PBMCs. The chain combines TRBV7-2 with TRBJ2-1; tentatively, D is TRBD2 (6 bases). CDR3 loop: CASSLQGGSDEQFF. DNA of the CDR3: TGTGCCAGCAGCCTTCAGGGAGGAAGCGATGAGCAGTTCTTC.